This record looks at one T cell receptor (beta chain) sequence and its context. Its antigen is as yet unknown. It was with a sample-barcoded 5' primer and a J-beta primer mix that a second PCR of roughly 6 to 12 cycles was run. TCRdb processed the 5' RACE reads anew with MiXCR; each CDR3 protein has one entry. The sample lists 850,000 to 1,300,000 distinct CDR3 sequences; less than 50% were seen once. The entry originates in a study of blood T cells in healthy people across ages. General observations from the study: CMV status of donors was unknown, possibly confounding expanded clonotype changes.

This CDR3 region has 14 residues. The germline V gene encodes CDR1 SGHTA and CDR2 FQGNSA. V gave up 2 bases and J gave up 2 bases, with 10 bases separating them. The chain recombines TRBV7-2 with TRBJ2-7, with D hard to call. This receptor was taken from a woman aged 60-75 years in good health. Sequencing was performed on blood. CDR3 in DNA: TGTGCCAGCAGCTTAATTAGCTCAGCCTACGAGCAGTACTTC. This translates into CASSLISSAYEQYF. Full variable domain (missing parts from reference TRBV7-2 and TRBJ2-7): GAGVSQSPSNKVTEKGKDVELRCDPISGHTALYWYRQSLGQGLEFLIYFQGNSAPDKSGLPSDRFSAERTGGSVSTLTIQRTQQEDSAVYLCASSLISSAYEQYFGPGTRLTVT.